This note documents a single T cell receptor beta chain sequence. Its antigen remains unknown. This record comes from a study of CD8 T cells in Susac syndrome. Study-level results: Detection of Susac-specific public clones gave approximately 16 in total CD8+ repertoires and about five in CD8+ TEMRA repertoires.

Reverse transcription of about 0.45 to 1 ug RNA was carried out with random hexamers. Multiplex PCR with immunoSEQ amplified the TCR beta CDR3 across 54 Vbeta and 13 Jbeta. Using its own MiXCR run on the immunoSEQ multiplex PCR reads, TCRdb lists one record per CDR3 protein. The table shows about 190,000 distinct CDR3 sequences, with 95% occurring only once. The sequenced material came from CD8+ T cells from PBMCs. The TCR was taken from a human donor with Susac syndrome.

This CDR3 is CASSLTGPNTEAFF. CDR3 nucleotides: TGCGCCAGCAGCTTGACAGGGCCCAACACTGAAGCTTTCTTT. This rearrangement joins TRBV5-1 to TRBJ1-1, with D tentatively TRBD1 (6 bases). Trimming removed 1 base at V and 2 bases at J, with 9 bases between. Per germline, CDR1 SGHRS and CDR2 YFSETQ. The CDR3 covers 14 residues. The full variable domain, with the rest looked up from reference TRBV5-1 and TRBJ1-1, is KAGVTQTPRYLIKTRGQQVTLSCSPISGHRSVSWYQQTPGQGLQFLFEYFSETQRNKGNFPGRFSGRQFSNSRSEMNVSTLELGDSALYLCASSLTGPNTEAFFGQGTRLTVV.